The present entry profiles one T cell receptor beta chain with its context. What it binds is unknown. Germline-derived CDR1 and CDR2 are SGDLS and YYNGEE. The CDR3 is 16 amino acids. V was clipped by 0 bases and J by 8 bases; unmatched bases: 7. The CDR3 regions of TCR beta were amplified from RNA transcripts. TCR CDR3 underwent first-round RT-PCR with the HTBI primer set. TCRdb analysed the multiplex PCR reads with MiXCR anew, one entry per CDR3 protein. The table has 500,000 to 700,000 distinct CDR3 sequences, 16% seen once. These data come from a study of T cells in Graves' hyperthyroidism and ophthalmopathy. Notes on the study in general: A model using 13 V-J features told ophthalmopathy apart from stable hyperthyroidism.

Graves' hyperthyroidism was deemed stable absent ophthalmopathy progression within 18 months. Source material: blood. This chain links TRBV9 with TRBJ1-4; 10 nucleotides match TRBD1. This clonotype was obtained from a woman between 18 and 30 years old with Graves' hyperthyroidism. The CDR3 DNA is TGTGCCAGCAGCGTAGGTCGACAGGGGGCTGGCGAAAAACTGTTTTTT. Protein: CASSVGRQGAGEKLFF.